The 27 T cell receptor beta chains below all came from one sample that was sequenced in a study of radiotherapy plus CTLA-4 blockade in lung cancer. Assay: immunoSEQ multiplex PCR; the TCRdb copy retains only in-frame clones and omits some. The table records roughly 120,000 clones, more than 75% of them present only once. The source was peripheral blood, collected from a patient treated with radiotherapy plus ipilimumab. The receptors here all came from a human donor with non-small cell lung cancer that progressed on radiotherapy plus ipilimumab. Some clones in this sample may be carry-over from other donors' samples.

The chain joins TRBV7-2 to TRBJ2-2; TRBD2 is a possible D gene (5 bases). This CDR3 has 15 residues. V gave up 4 bases and J gave up 5 bases, with 14 bases separating them. Germline CDR1 reads SGHTA; CDR2 reads FQGNSA. The CDR3 here is CASSSQPGGTGELFF. The CDR3 DNA is TGTGCCAGCAGCTCACAGCCCGGCGGGACCGGGGAGCTGTTTTTT.

In its sample, this clone was seen once. The chain uses TRBV18 and TRBJ2-1; 10 bases map to TRBD2. CDR3 length: 17 amino acids. The ends lost 3 bases at V and 0 bases at J; junction bases unmatched: 5. Germline CDR1 is KGHSH and CDR2 is LQKENI. In DNA, the CDR3 is TGTGCCAGCTCACCGACCTTAGCGGGGGGCTCCTACAATGAGCAGTTCTTC. This encodes CASSPTLAGGSYNEQFF.

V is TRBV11-2 and J is TRBJ1-1, with D uncertain. Germline V gene lookup returns CDR1 SGHAT and CDR2 FQNNGV. CDR3 length equals 12 residues. V gave up 1 base and J gave up 6 bases, with 6 bases separating them. CDR3 protein: CASSLGSAEAFF. The DNA for the CDR3 is TGTGCCAGCAGCTTAGGGAGTGCTGAAGCTTTCTTT.

The V gene is TRBV19, the J gene TRBJ1-2; unclear D gene. The CDR3 covers 14 residues. Deletions cut 5 bases from V and 8 bases from J, with 18 bases between. Germline V gene data show CDR1 as LNHDA and CDR2 as SQIVND (reference sequence). The DNA for the CDR3 is TGTGCCAGTAGTCGCACCCCTCCTAACTTGGGCTACACCTTC. The encoded protein is CASSRTPPNLGYTF.

The V call is TRBV7-2, the J call TRBJ1-6; D remains unclear. Trimming shortened V by 8 bases and J by 0 bases, and 5 bases separated the two germline ends. Germline CDR1 and CDR2: SGHTA and FQGNSA. CDR3 length equals 13 residues. CDR3: CASAGSYNSPLHF. DNA of the CDR3: TGTGCCAGCGCGGGCTCCTATAATTCACCCCTCCACTTT.

V usage is TRBV30 and J usage is TRBJ1-1, with no clear D. Trimming shortened V by 2 bases and J by 1 base, and 8 bases separated the two germline ends. The germline V gene has CDR1 GTSNPN and CDR2 SVGIG (reference sequence). The length of the CDR3 is 13 residues. CDR3 region: CAWSRIWNTEAFF. The CDR3 DNA sequence: TGTGCCTGGAGTCGAATTTGGAACACTGAAGCTTTCTTT.

V and J are TRBV25-1 and TRBJ1-1; the D is unclear. The V end lost 3 bases, the J end lost 8 bases, and 7 bases lay between the germline ends. This CDR3 contains 11 residues. Germline-derived CDR1 and CDR2 are MGHDK and SYGVNS. CDR3 coding DNA: TGTGCCAGCAGTGAGTTACGAGAAGCTTTCTTT. This gives the protein CASSELREAFF.

This clone was picked up one time. V is TRBV5-4 and J is TRBJ2-5, with D unresolved. CDR3 length equals 13 residues. Trimming took off 2 bases at V and 5 bases at J, with 10 bases between the two ends. Germline loops: CDR1 SGHNT, CDR2 YYREEE (reference sequence). As DNA, the CDR3 is TGTGCCAGCAGCTTCCGGGCTTCGGAGACCCAGTACTTC. Its protein product is CASSFRASETQYF.

This clone was counted between two and nine times. This chain connects TRBV7-2 to TRBJ1-1, with D perhaps matching TRBD1 (5 bases). The CDR3 is made up of 13 amino acids. The V gene's germline CDR1 is SGHTA and CDR2 FQGNSA. V gave up 4 bases and J gave up 1 base, with 7 bases separating them. CDR3 residues: CASSWDQNTEAFF. The CDR3 DNA reads as TGTGCCAGCAGCTGGGACCAGAACACTGAAGCTTTCTTT.

The chain joins TRBV7-2 to TRBJ1-1, with TRBD1 identical over 11 bases. This CDR3 has 14 residues. Trimming took 3 bases from V and 9 from J; bases not matched to a gene: 6. Germline lookup yields CDR1 SGHTA and CDR2 FQGNSA. DNA of the CDR3: TGTGCCAGCAGCTTCCCGGGACAGGGGGTTAAAGCTTTCTTT. It specifies CASSFPGQGVKAFF. The variable domain in full, completed from reference TRBV7-2 and TRBJ1-1, reads GAGVSQSPSNKVTEKGKDVELRCDPISGHTALYWYRQSLGQGLEFLIYFQGNSAPDKSGLPSDRFSAERTGGSVSTLTIQRTQQEDSAVYLCASSFPGQGVKAFFGQGTRLTVV.

The genes are TRBV15 and TRBJ2-5; possibly TRBD1 or TRBD2 for D (5 bases each). CDR1 and CDR2 (germline): LNHNV, YYDKDF (reference sequence). This CDR3 contains 14 residues. The V and J ends lost 2 bases and 4 bases respectively, with 11 bases between them. This chain's CDR3 is CATSRLDGGETQYF. CDR3 in DNA: TGTGCCACCAGCAGATTGGATGGGGGAGAGACCCAGTACTTC.

The chain employs TRBV18 and TRBJ2-4; D is tentatively TRBD1 or TRBD2 (6 bases each). Trimming left V 3 bases short and J 5 bases short, with 20 bases between. The CDR3 contains 17 residues. The germline gives CDR1 KGHSH, CDR2 LQKENI. Here the CDR3 reads CASSPQEGYSGENIQYF. The CDR3 DNA sequence: TGTGCCAGCTCACCCCAGGAGGGGTACTCAGGGGAAAACATTCAGTACTTC.

This chain joins TRBV9 and TRBJ1-4; 11 bases map to TRBD1. Germline lookup yields CDR1 SGDLS and CDR2 YYNGEE. V trimming: 4 bases; J trimming: 8 bases; junction bases outside the gene matches: 1. This CDR3 region has 13 residues. CDR3 region: CASSRTGGEKLFF. The CDR3 coding sequence is TGTGCCAGCAGCAGGACAGGGGGCGAAAAACTGTTTTTT. The full variable domain, its missing parts supplied by reference TRBV9 and TRBJ1-4, is DSGVTQTPKHLITATGQRVTLRCSPRSGDLSVYWYQQSLDQGLQFLIQYYNGEERAKGNILERFSAQQFPDLHSELNLSSLELGDSALYFCASSRTGGEKLFFGSGTQLSVL.

The rearrangement joins TRBV6-5 to TRBJ1-5; D is undetermined. Germline values: CDR1 MNHEY, CDR2 SVGAGI. Trimming cost V 1 base and J 1 base, with 5 bases left between them. The CDR3 is 14 amino acids. For the CDR3, the DNA is TGTGCCAGCAGTTACTTCGACAGCAATCAGCCCCAGCATTTT. Translating gives CASSYFDSNQPQHF.

CDR3 amino acids: CASSEVGGRGETQYF. CDR3 nucleotide sequence: TGTGCCAGCAGTGAAGTTGGGGGCCGGGGCGAGACCCAGTACTTC. V and J are TRBV2 and TRBJ2-5; D perhaps matches TRBD1 (6 bases). The CDR3 runs 15 residues. Trimming left V 1 base short and J 5 bases short, with 14 bases between. In germline, CDR1 is SNHLY, CDR2 FYNNEI.

The V and J genes are TRBV6-5 and TRBJ1-2, with D uncertain. The germline gives CDR1 MNHEY, CDR2 SVGAGI. The V end was cut by 5 bases, the J end by 1 base, with 8 bases between. The CDR3 has 13 residues. The DNA for the CDR3 is TGTGCCAGCAGTCCTCAGGATAACTATGGCTACACCTTC. This translates into CASSPQDNYGYTF.

V gene TRBV27 combines with J gene TRBJ1-2, with 8 bases identical to TRBD1. The CDR3 consists of 15 residues. Trimming removed 3 bases from V and 6 bases from J; junction bases left unmatched: 9. The germline V gene has CDR1 MNHEY and CDR2 SMNVEV (reference sequence). CDR3 protein: CASSFPTGGYDGYTF. CDR3 nucleotides: TGTGCCAGCAGTTTCCCCACAGGGGGATATGATGGCTACACCTTC.

The count of this clone is one. V and J are TRBV19 and TRBJ1-1; no definite D call. The CDR3 length is 14 residues. The germline V and J ends were trimmed by 5 bases and 4 bases, with 14 bases remaining between them. Germline CDR1 is LNHDA and CDR2 is SQIVND (reference sequence). CDR3 coding DNA: TGTGCCAGTAGTCCCCGGGCGCGCGGCACTGAAGCTTTCTTT. This sequence encodes CASSPRARGTEAFF.

V gene TRBV5-4 combines with J gene TRBJ1-1; maybe TRBD1 (6 bases). The CDR3 is 15 amino acids. Germline V CDR1 and CDR2: SGHNT, YYREEE (reference sequence). Trimming removed 0 bases at V and 12 bases at J, with 21 bases between. The CDR3 loop reads CASSLAGTIRGRTFF. The CDR3 nucleotides are TGTGCCAGCAGCTTGGCCGGGACAATTCGTGGGAGGACTTTCTTT.

In DNA form, the CDR3 reads TGTGCCTCCAGTCCAACCGGGACAGGGGGATCCTACACTGAAGCTTTCTTT. Its protein product is CASSPTGTGGSYTEAFF. V is TRBV19 and J is TRBJ1-1; TRBD1 aligns across 11 bases. V shed 11 bases, J shed 3 bases, and the junction held 17 bases outside the gene matches. The length of the CDR3 is 17 residues. Germline V lookup: CDR1 LNHDA, CDR2 SQIVND (reference sequence).

The CDR3 reads CASSRGNYGYTF. The CDR3 DNA reads TGTGCCAGCAGTCGAGGAAACTATGGCTACACCTTC. This chain connects TRBV2 to TRBJ1-2; unclear D gene. V was trimmed by 5 bases and J by 2 bases, leaving 6 bases between them. The CDR3 sequence is 12 residues long. Germline CDR1 is SNHLY and CDR2 is FYNNEI.

The CDR3 loop is CASGTAGGNTGELFF. The CDR3 DNA sequence: TGTGCCAGCGGAACCGCGGGGGGAAACACCGGGGAGCTGTTTTTT. V is TRBV6-5 and J is TRBJ2-2; 8 bases align to TRBD2. Germline V gene sequence: CDR1 MNHEY, CDR2 SVGAGI. V shed 8 bases, J shed 2 bases, and the junction held 7 bases outside the gene matches. This CDR3 contains 15 residues.

The chain combines TRBV6-5 with TRBJ1-2; D gene ambiguous. V dropped 7 bases and J dropped 3 bases, with 18 bases sitting between them. The CDR3 spans 15 residues. Germline CDR1 is MNHEY and CDR2 is SVGAGI. The CDR3 loop reads CASTQRSNDDYGYTF. CDR3 DNA sequence: TGTGCCAGCACTCAGAGGTCCAACGACGACTATGGCTACACCTTC.

The chain links TRBV6-5 to TRBJ2-1; D is perhaps TRBD1 (5 bases). Trimming pared 5 bases from V and 3 bases from J, leaving 8 bases between. The CDR3 runs 13 residues. The germline V gene has CDR1 MNHEY and CDR2 SVGAGI. CDR3: CASSTDSYNEQFF. CDR3 sequence (DNA): TGTGCCAGCAGTACCGACAGCTACAATGAGCAGTTCTTC.

V is TRBV27 and J is TRBJ1-1, with TRBD1 as a possible D gene (5 bases). The germline V gene encodes CDR1 MNHEY and CDR2 SMNVEV (reference sequence). The CDR3 runs to 16 residues. V was clipped by 1 base and J by 3 bases, with 15 bases between them. CDR3 loop: CASSLFGAPGDTEAFF. The CDR3 DNA follows: TGTGCCAGCAGTTTATTTGGCGCACCGGGGGACACTGAAGCTTTCTTT.

The chain recombines TRBV6-1 with TRBJ2-7, with 9 bases lining up with TRBD1. Germline CDR1 reads MNHNS; CDR2 reads SASEGT. The junction had 6 bases not matched to a gene; V was cut back by 3 bases and J by 3 bases. This CDR3 contains 15 residues. CDR3 amino acids: CASSDGQGRSYEQYF. CDR3 DNA sequence: TGTGCCAGCAGTGACGGACAGGGGAGAAGCTACGAGCAGTACTTC.

As to this clone: The junction departs from germline at one end; a sequencing error may be responsible. The chain couples TRBV11-2 to TRBJ2-7; 10 bases agree with TRBD1. CDR3 size: 11 residues. Germline values: CDR1 SGHAT, CDR2 FQNNGV. The CDR3 here is CASSLGDRGAF. The DNA for the CDR3 is TGTGCCAGCAGCTTAGGGGACAGGGGCGCCTTC.